In this sample, the clone carrying this T cell receptor (beta chain) turned up many times. Its antigen is undetermined. iRepertoire HTBI primers and Arm-PCR of CDR3 regions built TCR beta libraries. TCRdb independently ran MiXCR on the multiplex PCR reads; one entry per CDR3 protein. The sample holds roughly 500,000 distinct CDR3 sequences, approximately 13% seen once. Specified time point: newly diagnosed GD, antithyroid drugs for less than 3 months. Extracted RNA from PBMCs served as the source of the TCR library. These data are taken from a study of regulatory T cells in long-lasting Graves disease. Study-level background: Recently diagnosed Graves' patients had received antithyroid drugs for under 3 months. Whole-study findings and limits: Accuracy might have suffered from few samples.

These same records also appear under a second study, on T cells in Graves' hyperthyroidism and ophthalmopathy. That paper adds: Blood also contained most expanded thyroid clonotypes above 0.001.

The clonotype comes from a man under 40 with Graves disease. The material was peripheral blood mononuclear cells (PBMCs), obtained at new diagnosis, from a patient treated with antithyroid drugs.

For the CDR3, the DNA is TGTGCCTGGAGTGGACAGAAAGAGACCCAGTACTTC. It is translated as CAWSGQKETQYF. The rearrangement uses TRBV30 and TRBJ2-5, with D tentatively TRBD1 (5 bases). Looked up from germline, CDR1 is GTSNPN and CDR2 is SVGIG (reference sequence). The CDR3 extends over 12 amino acids. The ends were cut back, 1 base at V and 3 bases at J, with 6 bases in the middle.